This TCR beta chain came from a study of OX40 agonist ivuxolimab in advanced cancers. CDR3 length: 15 residues. With 5 bases removed from V and 3 bases from J, the gap between germline ends came to 15 bases. The germline gives CDR1 SGHVS, CDR2 FNYEAQ. TCRdb's table, derived via immunoSEQ multiplex PCR, lists solely in-frame clones and lacks some. Of around 38,000 clones listed, roughly 85% were seen once; the top ten hold 20% to 25%. The sequence came from an adult with an advanced solid tumor such as melanoma, head and neck, liver or kidney cancer. Material: CD4+ or CD8+ T cells sorted from blood, obtained in a trial of the OX40 agonist ivuxolimab. J is TRBJ2-3 and V is TRBV7-6; a weak D match, TRBD1 (6 bases). This chain's CDR3 is CASSLRTAPTDTQYF. CDR3 DNA: TGTGCCAGCAGCCTGAGGACAGCCCCGACAGATACGCAGTATTTT.